One and the same sample provided the 25 T cell receptor beta chains below, sequenced in a study of cytomegalovirus exposure and HLA in healthy donors. A multiplex PCR was run with 60 Vbeta primers and 13 Jbeta primers. Clones were sequenced by immunoSEQ multiplex PCR, and TCRdb holds only the in-frame ones, with some missing. The repertoire holds over 150,000 clones, with 65% to 85% as singletons. The sample taken for sequencing was PBMCs. Source of these receptors: a boy between 2 and 10 years old in good health and CMV-seronegative.

This chain uses TRBV5-8 with TRBJ2-1; 7 nucleotides agree with TRBD2. This CDR3 region has 16 residues. Germline lookup yields CDR1 SGHTS and CDR2 YDEGEE. V trimming: 0 bases; J trimming: 8 bases; junction bases outside the gene matches: 11. The CDR3 protein is CASSLGTLAEGDEQFF. CDR3 DNA sequence: TGTGCCAGCAGCTTGGGAACCCTAGCGGAAGGCGATGAGCAGTTCTTC.

This clone appeared a single time. The chain joins TRBV11-2 to TRBJ1-2; 10 bases match TRBD1. CDR1 is SGHAT, CDR2 FQNNGV, per germline. The CDR3 extends over 15 amino acids. Trimming took 6 bases from V and 4 from J; bases not matched to a gene: 8. CDR3 DNA sequence: TGTGCCAGCAGTCCCGGGGGACAGGGGACCTATGGCTACACCTTC. Amino acid sequence: CASSPGGQGTYGYTF. Complete variable domain (other parts from reference TRBV11-2 and TRBJ1-2): EAGVAQSPRYKIIEKRQSVAFWCNPISGHATLYWYQQILGQGPKLLIQFQNNGVVDDSQLPKDRFSAERLKGVDSTLKIQPAKLEDSAVYLCASSPGGQGTYGYTFGSGTRLTVV.

This sequence joins TRBV5-8 and TRBJ2-7, with D perhaps TRBD2 (6 bases). The CDR3 length is 13 residues. Looked up from germline, CDR1 is SGHTS and CDR2 is YDEGEE. V was trimmed by 0 bases and J by 6 bases, leaving 10 bases between them. In nucleotides, the CDR3 is TGTGCCAGCAGCTTGGTTTTGGGAGGCGAGCAGTACGTC. Translated, it gives CASSLVLGGEQYV.

This chain joins TRBV11-2 and TRBJ1-2; 8 bases are a match to TRBD1. Germline values: CDR1 SGHAT, CDR2 FQNNGV. J was trimmed by 4 bases and V by 5 bases; bases with no gene match: 3. This CDR3 is built from 13 residues. This chain's CDR3 is CASSRDRGYGYTF. The CDR3 DNA follows: TGTGCCAGCAGCCGCGACAGGGGCTATGGCTACACCTTC. The full variable domain, in which reference TRBV11-2 and TRBJ1-2 provide the parts outside the CDR3, is EAGVAQSPRYKIIEKRQSVAFWCNPISGHATLYWYQQILGQGPKLLIQFQNNGVVDDSQLPKDRFSAERLKGVDSTLKIQPAKLEDSAVYLCASSRDRGYGYTFGSGTRLTVV.

The rearrangement joins TRBV25-1 to TRBJ2-1; 10 positions match TRBD2. Unmatched junction bases numbered 2, after V lost 3 bases and J lost 0 bases. CDR1 and CDR2 from the germline V gene are MGHDK and SYGVNS. The CDR3 runs to 16 residues. In nucleotides, the CDR3 is TGTGCCAGCAGTGAGGTAGCGGGGGGCTCCTACAATGAGCAGTTCTTC. Translated: CASSEVAGGSYNEQFF.

This chain connects TRBV19 to TRBJ1-5; TRBD1 agrees at 7 bases. The CDR3 runs 16 residues. Germline CDR1 and CDR2: LNHDA and SQIVND (reference sequence). The J segment lost 4 bases and the V segment lost 0 bases, leaving 6 bases of the junction unmatched. The CDR3 DNA follows: TGTGCCAGTAGTATAGAAGGGGGACAGCAAAATCAGCCCCAGCATTTT. It is translated as CASSIEGGQQNQPQHF.

The genes are TRBV5-1 and TRBJ1-2; TRBD1 matches at 7 bases. The CDR3 runs 17 residues. CDR1 SGHRS and CDR2 YFSETQ come from the germline V gene. J was trimmed by 4 bases and V by 0 bases; bases with no gene match: 12. The CDR3 protein is CASSLDPATGQTYGYTF. As DNA, the CDR3 is TGCGCCAGCAGCTTGGACCCTGCGACAGGGCAGACCTATGGCTACACCTTC.

This clone was seen just once. This chain joins TRBV10-3 and TRBJ1-2, with D possibly being TRBD1 (6 bases). The CDR3 is 16 amino acids. Germline V gene data show CDR1 as ENHRY and CDR2 as SYGVKD. V was pared by 0 bases and J by 0 bases, with 11 bases between. CDR3 DNA sequence: TGTGCCATCAGTGAGTCAATGACAGGAGCTAACTATGGCTACACCTTC. This translates into CAISESMTGANYGYTF.

For this clone: Other nucleotide sequences in the sample specify the same CDR3. The chain links TRBV9 to TRBJ1-5; TRBD1 is a possible D gene (6 bases). Deletions cut 3 bases from V and 0 bases from J, with 7 bases between. Germline-derived CDR1 and CDR2 are SGDLS and YYNGEE. This CDR3 has 14 residues. The CDR3 loop reads CASSEGDSNQPQHF. The CDR3 DNA reads as TGTGCCAGCAGCGAGGGGGATAGCAATCAGCCCCAGCATTTT.

This clone occurred once. For the CDR3, the DNA is TGTGCCTGGAGCTCACGACTAGCCCTATGGGACAATGAGCAGTTCTTC. Translation gives CAWSSRLALWDNEQFF. The chain couples TRBV30 to TRBJ2-7; 7 nucleotides agree with TRBD2. The J call is doubtful: the DNA matches TRBJ2-1 better. The CDR3 contains 16 residues. CDR1 and CDR2 (germline): GTSNPN, SVGIG (reference sequence).

This clone has a single count. This rearrangement joins TRBV4-3 to TRBJ2-1; TRBD2 matches at 9 bases. Germline loops: CDR1 LGHNA, CDR2 YSLEER. This CDR3 comprises 15 residues. V dropped 4 bases and J dropped 1; count of bases not matched to a gene: 2. The CDR3 coding sequence is TGCGCCAGCAGCCGTCTAGCGGGGTCCTACAATGAGCAGTTCTTC. Translation: CASSRLAGSYNEQFF.

The chain recombines TRBV11-2 with TRBJ1-1; D may be TRBD1 (6 bases). The germline V and J ends were trimmed by 3 bases and 4 bases, with 24 bases remaining between them. Germline CDR1 SGHAT, CDR2 FQNNGV. The CDR3 covers 18 residues. The CDR3 DNA sequence: TGTGCCAGCAGCTTTTTAAAAGGCACAGGGTCTTTTGTCACTGAAGCTTTCTTT. Protein sequence: CASSFLKGTGSFVTEAFF.

The rearrangement links TRBV30 to TRBJ1-2, with TRBD1 identical over 7 bases. Germline V gene lookup returns CDR1 GTSNPN and CDR2 SVGIG (reference sequence). This CDR3 contains 13 residues. The J segment lost 4 bases and the V segment lost 8 bases, leaving 10 bases of the junction unmatched. The CDR3 loop reads CAGQEGSSYGYTF. For the CDR3, the DNA is TGTGCCGGACAGGAGGGAAGTAGCTATGGCTACACCTTC. Variable domain in full (rest from reference TRBV30 and TRBJ1-2): SQTIHQWPATLVQPVGSPLSLECTVEGTSNPNLYWYRQAAGRGLQLLFYSVGIGQISSEVPQNLSASRPQDRQFILSSKKLLLSDSGFYLCAGQEGSSYGYTFGSGTRLTVV.

The genes are TRBV30 and TRBJ1-1; TRBD1 matches at 7 bases. Germline assignment: CDR1 GTSNPN and CDR2 SVGIG (reference sequence). The CDR3 is 14 residues long. With V trimmed by 0 bases and J by 3 bases, 4 bases remained unmatched. The DNA of the CDR3 is TGTGCCTGGAGTGTACTAGACAGGGACACTGAAGCTTTCTTT. Its protein is CAWSVLDRDTEAFF. Variable domain in full (rest from reference TRBV30 and TRBJ1-1): SQTIHQWPATLVQPVGSPLSLECTVEGTSNPNLYWYRQAAGRGLQLLFYSVGIGQISSEVPQNLSASRPQDRQFILSSKKLLLSDSGFYLCAWSVLDRDTEAFFGQGTRLTVV.

The gene calls are TRBV19 and TRBJ1-1, with D possibly being TRBD1 (5 bases). CDR1 LNHDA and CDR2 SQIVND come from the germline V gene (reference sequence). CDR3 size: 15 residues. Deletions cut 0 bases from V and 5 bases from J, with 13 bases between. CDR3 in amino acids: CASSIDAGRSTEAFF. The CDR3 coding sequence is TGTGCCAGTAGTATAGATGCGGGACGGTCGACTGAAGCTTTCTTT.

The J gene is TRBJ2-3, the V gene TRBV9; a weak D match, TRBD2 (5 bases). The V and J ends lost 0 bases and 1 base respectively, with 18 bases between them. This CDR3 spans 18 amino acids. Germline V gives CDR1 SGDLS, CDR2 YYNGEE. This CDR3 reads CASSVGQLVPIRTDTQYF. Written as DNA, the CDR3 is TGTGCCAGCAGCGTAGGCCAACTAGTTCCCATACGCACAGATACGCAGTATTTT.

In DNA form, the CDR3 reads TGTGCCAGCAGCTTAGAGTTGTCGGCTAGAGTTGACGGGGAGCTGTTTTTT. Residues: CASSLELSARVDGELFF. V usage is TRBV11-2 and J usage is TRBJ2-2; D is unresolved. The germline V and J ends were trimmed by 0 bases and 7 bases, with 18 bases remaining between them. This CDR3 contains 17 residues. From germline, CDR1 is SGHAT and CDR2 FQNNGV.

This chain uses TRBV4-1 with TRBJ2-1, with 8 bases lining up with TRBD2. V shed 0 bases and J 1 base; nucleotides not matched to a gene: 2. The CDR3 totals 16 residues. The germline V gene has CDR1 MGHRA and CDR2 YSYEKL. CDR3 protein: CASSQELAGSYNEQFF. In nucleotides, the CDR3 is TGCGCCAGCAGCCAAGAATTAGCGGGATCCTACAATGAGCAGTTCTTC.

The V call is TRBV5-4, the J call TRBJ2-5; 8 nucleotides agree with TRBD1. Germline V gives CDR1 SGHNT, CDR2 YYREEE (reference sequence). CDR3 length: 17 residues. The J segment lost 0 bases and the V segment lost 2 bases, leaving 9 bases of the junction unmatched. CDR3 nucleotides: TGTGCCAGCAGCTTTTTAGGTGGGACAGGCTACCAAGAGACCCAGTACTTC. Its translation is CASSFLGGTGYQETQYF. Based on the CDR3 plus reference TRBV5-4 and TRBJ2-5, the full variable domain is ETGVTQSPTHLIKTRGQQVTLRCSSQSGHNTVSWYQQALGQGPQFIFQYYREEENGRGNFPPRFSGLQFPNYSSELNVNALELDDSALYLCASSFLGGTGYQETQYFGPGTRLLVL.

The CDR3 spells CASSGGLANEQFF. The CDR3 nucleotides read TGTGCCAGCAGCGGGGGACTAGCCAATGAGCAGTTCTTC. The chain uses TRBV7-7 and TRBJ2-1; 9 positions match TRBD2. The germline CDR1 and CDR2 sequences are SSHAT and FNYEAQ (reference sequence). V lost 5 bases to trimming and J lost 6 bases; unmatched junction nucleotides: 2. The length of the CDR3 is 13 residues.

This clone turned up a few times. The CDR3 spells CASSAPSRLNTGELFF. The CDR3 bases are TGCGCCAGCAGCGCCCCGTCGCGTTTGAACACCGGGGAGCTGTTTTTT. The gene calls are TRBV10-2 and TRBJ2-2, with no clear D. V lost 6 bases to trimming and J lost 1 base, with 15 bases between them. The CDR3 consists of 16 residues. Germline CDR1 is WSHSY and CDR2 is SAAADI.

DNA for the CDR3: TGTGCCAGCAGCCTCCGTGGGCCATTGAACACTGAAGCTTTCTTT. This translates into CASSLRGPLNTEAFF. J is TRBJ1-1 and V is TRBV5-6; D is uncertain. Trimming removed 4 bases from V and 0 bases from J, with 13 bases in between. Per germline, CDR1 SGHDT and CDR2 YYEEEE. The CDR3 extends over 15 amino acids.

The chain has TRBV7-9 and TRBJ1-2; D remains ambiguous. Looked up from germline, CDR1 is SEHNR and CDR2 is FQNEAQ (reference sequence). The CDR3 consists of 12 residues. V gave up 2 bases and J gave up 4 bases, with 5 bases separating them. CDR3 amino acids: CASSLSVYGYTF. The CDR3 DNA follows: TGTGCCAGCAGCTTATCCGTCTATGGCTACACCTTC.

This clone was detected only a few times. The CDR3: CASSQYDRVGETQYF. The CDR3 DNA follows: TGTGCCAGCAGCCAATACGACAGGGTCGGAGAGACCCAGTACTTC. The chain links TRBV9 to TRBJ2-5; TRBD1 matches 7 bases. Germline V gene data show CDR1 as SGDLS and CDR2 as YYNGEE. Trimming at V came to 4 bases and at J to 4 bases, leaving 10 bases not matched to a gene. The CDR3 totals 15 residues.

V usage is TRBV4-1 and J usage is TRBJ1-1, with 7 bases that match TRBD1. Germline CDR1 MGHRA, CDR2 YSYEKL. This CDR3 is 15 amino acids long. The V segment lost 5 bases and the J segment 0 bases; nucleotides outside the gene matches: 6. CDR3 nucleotide sequence: TGCGCCAGCAGCGGCGGACAGGCGTTGAACACTGAAGCTTTCTTT. Protein: CASSGGQALNTEAFF.